Sequencing of this T cell receptor beta chain was carried out in a study of shared clonotypes between healthy human individuals. In the study overall: Donors had three CD4 naive, three CD4 memory, two CD8 naive and one CD8 memory plate apiece. Notes on the study in general: An expected dependence of interdonor clonotype sharing on sequencing depth was noted.

CDR3 length: 15 amino acids. CDR1 and CDR2 from the germline V gene are MDHEN and SYDVKM. The V end was cut by 2 bases, the J end by 4 bases, with 12 bases between. The sample holds a few counts of this clone. Its antigen is unknown. Healthy HIV-negative adults without recent acute infections or vaccinations served as donors. The authors' processing: ImmunoSEQ gave junction-only sequences without quality scores, so filtering differed. The method was immunoSEQ multiplex PCR; TCRdb's version includes in-frame clones alone and lacks a portion of them. That table supplies the V and J calls and clone size; D and trimming were determined from the DNA. The sample includes 110,000 or so clones, approximately 70% of them seen just once.

This sequence originates from a woman aged 25 to 39 in good health. The V call is TRBV28, the J call TRBJ1-5; D remains unclear. Material: memory CD8+ T cells sorted from blood. Subset denoted: CD45RO+ cells pooled with CCR7-negative TemRA cells. The CDR3 here is CASSLPQDGNQPQHF. CDR3 sequence (DNA): TGTGCCAGCAGTTTACCCCAGGACGGGAATCAGCCCCAGCATTTT.